The 18 T cell receptor beta chains listed next were all sequenced from one sample in a study of Graves' ophthalmopathy and Graves' hyperthyroidism. RNA transcripts yielded amplified TCR beta CDR3 regions. The library came from an HTBI-primed first-round RT-PCR and a second-round multiplex PCR. TCRdb fed the multiplex PCR reads into MiXCR, producing one record per CDR3 protein. There are hundreds of thousands of distinct CDR3 sequences in the sample; about 46% occur only once, and more than 45% lies in the top ten. The sequencing input was peripheral blood. These receptors were taken from an adult man with Graves' ophthalmopathy.

This chain links TRBV3-1 with TRBJ1-2; 8 bases are shared with TRBD1. Germline loops: CDR1 LGHDT, CDR2 YNNKEL (reference sequence). V lost 4 bases to trimming and J lost 6 bases; unmatched junction nucleotides: 10. This CDR3 region has 15 residues. The CDR3 region has the DNA TGTGCCAGCAGCCCACCCAGGGGGCGCCGGAATGGCTACACCTTC. Its protein is CASSPPRGRRNGYTF.

The rearrangement joins TRBV7-9 to TRBJ1-1; no reliable D call. V was clipped by 6 bases and J by 11 bases, with 19 bases between them. The CDR3 runs to 13 residues. Germline lookup yields CDR1 SEHNR and CDR2 FQNEAQ (reference sequence). The CDR3 here is CASSEALGAKAFF. The CDR3 DNA follows: TGTGCCAGCAGTGAAGCTTTAGGAGCTAAGGCTTTCTTT.

This clonotype was seen repeatedly, ten times or more. The CDR3 DNA is TGTGCCAGCAGGCCCGACTCCCATGGCTACACCTTC. Translating it yields CASRPDSHGYTF. The chain carries TRBV5-8 and TRBJ1-2; the D is unclear. There are 12 residues in the CDR3. V was cut by 5 bases and J by 6 bases, with 11 bases left in between. CDR1 is SGHTS, CDR2 YDEGEE, per germline.

The chain uses TRBV7-9 and TRBJ1-2; no definite D call. V was cut by 7 bases and J by 3 bases, with 12 bases left in between. CDR1 SEHNR and CDR2 FQNEAQ come from the germline V gene (reference sequence). The length of the CDR3 is 13 residues. CDR3 in amino acids: CASTPDIYYGYTF. CDR3 sequence (DNA): TGTGCCAGCACCCCAGACATTTACTATGGCTACACCTTC.

V is TRBV19 and J is TRBJ1-5, with D unresolved. Germline CDR1 LNHDA, CDR2 SQIVND (reference sequence). The CDR3 consists of 15 residues. V dropped 6 bases and J dropped 5 bases, with 17 bases sitting between them. DNA for the CDR3: TGTGCCAGTAGCACGGTAGTTGGCGGGGATCAGCCCCAGCATTTT. Protein product: CASSTVVGGDQPQHF. Variable domain in full (rest from reference TRBV19 and TRBJ1-5): DGGITQSPKYLFRKEGQNVTLSCEQNLNHDAMYWYRQDPGQGLRLIYYSQIVNDFQKGDIAEGYSVSREKKESFPLTVTSAQKNPTAFYLCASSTVVGGDQPQHFGDGTRLSIL.

The V and J genes are TRBV20-1 and TRBJ1-1; 8 positions agree with TRBD1. Germline lookup yields CDR1 DFQATT and CDR2 SNEGSKA (reference sequence). There are 13 residues in the CDR3. Losses at the gene ends were 5 bases for V and 4 bases for J; bases not matched to a gene: 6. The CDR3 DNA sequence: TGCAGTGCTGAACAGGGGGGCGTCACTGAAGCTTTCTTT. Its protein product is CSAEQGGVTEAFF.

V is TRBV9 and J is TRBJ1-6, with D hard to call. V gave up 3 bases and J gave up 5 bases, with 6 bases separating them. The CDR3 has 13 amino acids. Germline lookup yields CDR1 SGDLS and CDR2 YYNGEE. In nucleotides, the CDR3 is TGTGCCAGCAGCGGAGGTAATAATTCACCCCTCCACTTT. This gives the protein CASSGGNNSPLHF.

Ten or more counts support this clonotype. V usage is TRBV7-6 and J usage is TRBJ1-6; possible D gene TRBD1, 5 bases. The CDR3 is made up of 17 amino acids. Trimming stripped 1 base from V and 6 bases from J, with 16 bases between. Per the germline V gene, CDR1 is SGHVS and CDR2 is FNYEAQ. The CDR3 DNA reads as TGTGCCAGCAGCTTAGGACCACGGGGGAGGCGTAATTCACCCCTCCACTTT. Translated, it gives CASSLGPRGRRNSPLHF.

This clonotype appeared a few times. V gene TRBV7-9 combines with J gene TRBJ2-7, with D uncertain. The CDR3 spans 13 residues. Germline assignment: CDR1 SEHNR and CDR2 FQNEAQ (reference sequence). With 5 bases removed from V and 9 bases from J, the gap between germline ends came to 17 bases. The CDR3 DNA sequence: TGTGCCAGCAGCCCCGTCCTAGAACCTGGGCAGTACTTC. Translated: CASSPVLEPGQYF.

This clonotype was counted only a few times. The V and J genes are TRBV7-2 and TRBJ2-7; TRBD2 matches 12 bases. There are 15 residues in the CDR3. Germline loops: CDR1 SGHTA, CDR2 FQGNSA. V lost 6 bases, J lost 5 bases, and 8 bases stayed unmatched. The CDR3 loop reads CASSLAGGPLNEQYF. DNA for the CDR3: TGTGCCAGCAGTCTAGCGGGAGGGCCATTAAACGAGCAGTACTTC.

Only a few counts were recorded for this clonotype. Mismatch with germline at one junction end may stem from a read error. The V and J genes are TRBV9 and TRBJ1-1; the D gene is possibly TRBD1 (6 bases). The CDR3 covers 13 residues. The germline gives CDR1 SGDLS, CDR2 YYNGEE. The CDR3 DNA sequence: TGTGCCAGCAGCGGAGGCGAAGTGGACAGAAAGGCGTTT. Encoded protein: CASSGGEVDRKAF.

This clonotype was counted a few times. The CDR3 here is CASSSDSRNSPLHF. CDR3 bases: TGCGCCAGCAGCTCGGACAGCCGTAATTCACCCCTCCACTTT. V gene TRBV5-1 combines with J gene TRBJ1-6, with D maybe TRBD1 (6 bases). The CDR3 extends over 14 amino acids. CDR1 SGHRS and CDR2 YFSETQ come from the germline V gene. Trimming left V 3 bases short and J 6 bases short, with 10 bases between.

This rearrangement joins TRBV7-3 to TRBJ2-2; D is uncertain. Germline V gene lookup returns CDR1 SGHTA and CDR2 FQGTGA. The CDR3 sequence is 12 residues long. Trimming pared 5 bases from V and 6 bases from J, leaving 7 bases between. CDR3 region: CASSLPPGELFF. The DNA of the CDR3 is TGTGCCAGCAGCCTGCCGCCCGGGGAGCTGTTTTTT.

The V gene is TRBV6-4, the J gene TRBJ2-2; D unclear. Trimming removed 0 bases from V and 0 bases from J, with 5 bases in between. The CDR3 is made up of 15 amino acids. Germline CDR1 and CDR2: MRHNA and SNTAGT. CDR3 protein: CASSDSGTNTGELFF. Here the CDR3 DNA reads TGTGCCAGCAGTGACTCGGGCACGAACACCGGGGAGCTGTTTTTT.

The rearrangement joins TRBV9 to TRBJ2-3, with D maybe TRBD2 (5 bases). Trimming left V 1 base short and J 1 base short, with 10 bases between. This CDR3 is 15 amino acids long. CDR1 and CDR2 (germline): SGDLS, YYNGEE. CDR3 nucleotides: TGTGCCAGCAGCGTACGGGGTCAGCGCACAGATACGCAGTATTTT. Its protein product is CASSVRGQRTDTQYF.

This chain connects TRBV12-3 or TRBV12-4 to TRBJ2-7, with 8 positions matching TRBD1. This CDR3 has 16 amino acids. J was trimmed by 0 bases and V by 2 bases; bases with no gene match: 6. The CDR3 sequence: CASSLSGGQSSYEQYF. The CDR3 nucleotides are TGTGCCAGCAGTTTATCAGGGGGCCAAAGCTCCTACGAGCAGTACTTC.

The chain uses TRBV7-9 and TRBJ1-2; 8 nucleotides agree with TRBD1. The CDR3 covers 17 residues. Unmatched junction bases numbered 15, after V lost 1 base and J lost 8 bases. CDR1 SEHNR and CDR2 FQNEAQ come from the germline V gene (reference sequence). In DNA form, the CDR3 reads TGTGCCAGCAGCTTAGTCATCCTTGTGGGGACAGGACGCGGCTACACCTTC. This gives the protein CASSLVILVGTGRGYTF.

The chain uses TRBV20-1 and TRBJ1-3, with D hard to call. Trimming shortened V by 4 bases and J by 0 bases, and 16 bases separated the two germline ends. Per germline, CDR1 DFQATT and CDR2 SNEGSKA (reference sequence). The CDR3 is 16 amino acids. The DNA for the CDR3 is TGCAGTGCTACCCCCCGGGCGGACCTCTCTGGAAACACCATATATTTT. Its protein is CSATPRADLSGNTIYF.